The 24 T cell receptor beta chains below come from one sample, sequenced in a study of blood T cells in healthy people across ages. Combining a sample-barcoded 5' primer with a J-beta primer mix, a second PCR ran for roughly 7 to 12 cycles. TCRdb passed the 5' RACE reads through MiXCR, listing each CDR3 protein once. The sample consists of 950,000 to 1,200,000 distinct CDR3 sequences, roughly two fifths of them appearing once. The sample comprised blood. These receptors were collected from a man aged 18 to 35 in good health.

The gene calls are TRBV7-2 and TRBJ1-2, with D maybe TRBD1 (6 bases). Germline V gene data show CDR1 as SGHTA and CDR2 as FQGNSA. V gave up 8 bases and J gave up 4 bases, with 23 bases separating them. This CDR3 contains 16 residues. CDR3 nucleotides: TGTGCCAGCTCTCGGGTCAAACAGGGAACAAGCTATGGCTACACCTTC. Its protein is CASSRVKQGTSYGYTF.

In this sample, this clonotype turned up a few times. The chain carries TRBV29-1 and TRBJ2-7, with 7 bases that match TRBD1. Germline V CDR1 and CDR2: SQVTM, ANQGSEA. V trimming: 2 bases; J trimming: 2 bases; junction bases outside the gene matches: 6. The CDR3 totals 14 residues. The CDR3 region is CSVEIQGVTYEQYF. The CDR3 coding sequence is TGCAGCGTTGAAATCCAGGGGGTTACCTACGAGCAGTACTTC.

V usage is TRBV10-3 and J usage is TRBJ1-3; 9 nucleotides agree with TRBD1. The V segment lost 3 bases and the J segment 0 bases; nucleotides outside the gene matches: 3. This CDR3 is 16 amino acids long. The germline gives CDR1 ENHRY, CDR2 SYGVKD. The CDR3 protein is CAISDPGQGSGNTIYF. CDR3 DNA sequence: TGTGCCATCAGTGACCCGGGACAGGGCTCTGGAAACACCATATATTTT.

The genes are TRBV9 and TRBJ2-1, with a tentative D call TRBD2 (6 bases). Looked up from germline, CDR1 is SGDLS and CDR2 is YYNGEE. The CDR3 sequence is 16 residues long. V was trimmed by 6 bases and J by 6 bases, leaving 22 bases between them. The CDR3 here is CASNGDPGRPSNEQFF. The DNA of the CDR3 is TGTGCCAGCAACGGAGATCCCGGGAGACCGAGCAATGAGCAGTTCTTC.

This clonotype has just a few counts. V and J are TRBV6-2 or TRBV6-3 and TRBJ1-5; D remains ambiguous. Germline CDR1 reads MNHEY; CDR2 reads SVGEGT. This CDR3 comprises 15 residues. Trimming pared 7 bases from V and 0 bases from J, leaving 13 bases between. The CDR3 reads CASTLAAYSNQPQHF. The DNA for the CDR3 is TGTGCCAGCACGCTTGCAGCTTATAGCAATCAGCCCCAGCATTTT.

In this sample, this clonotype turned up a few times. This rearrangement joins TRBV20-1 to TRBJ1-6, with D possibly TRBD1 on 5 matching bases. V gave up 0 bases and J gave up 7 bases, with 13 bases separating them. Germline V gene lookup returns CDR1 DFQATT and CDR2 SNEGSKA (reference sequence). The CDR3 is made up of 15 amino acids. CDR3: CSARDPLRQNSPLHF. CDR3 sequence (DNA): TGCAGTGCTAGAGATCCCCTACGACAGAATTCACCCCTCCACTTT.

This chain uses TRBV13 with TRBJ2-1, with no clear D. Deletions cut 1 base from V and 3 bases from J, with 13 bases between. The CDR3 contains 16 residues. The germline gives CDR1 PRHDT, CDR2 FYEKMQ (reference sequence). The CDR3 DNA reads TGTGCCAGCAGCTTAGCGGCTAAGACTTTCTACAATGAGCAGTTCTTC. It specifies CASSLAAKTFYNEQFF.

As for this clonotype: The germline gene is not matched at one end of the junction; a read error may be the cause. CDR3 DNA: TGTGCCAGCAGCTTCCAATACAGAGAGACCCAGAACTTC. As protein: CASSFQYRETQNF. The chain links TRBV7-2 to TRBJ2-5; no clear D. Looked up from germline, CDR1 is SGHTA and CDR2 is FQGNSA. The CDR3 is made up of 13 amino acids.

The chain couples TRBV20-1 to TRBJ1-4; 7 bases line up with TRBD1. This CDR3 has 15 residues. CDR1 DFQATT and CDR2 SNEGSKA come from the germline V gene (reference sequence). V lost 5 bases to trimming and J lost 8 bases; unmatched junction nucleotides: 14. The CDR3, as DNA: TGCAGTGCTGCCCTATTTACCCCGGGACAGGAAAAACTGTTTTTT. This translates into CSAALFTPGQEKLFF.

The J gene is TRBJ1-1, the V gene TRBV19; D remains ambiguous. V dropped 0 bases and J dropped 0 bases, with 8 bases sitting between them. CDR1 is LNHDA, CDR2 SQIVND, per germline (reference sequence). The CDR3 spans 15 residues. CDR3 in DNA: TGTGCCAGTAGTATAGATCGTTCGGTGAACACTGAAGCTTTCTTT. Encoded protein: CASSIDRSVNTEAFF. The whole variable domain, filled in from reference TRBV19 and TRBJ1-1, reads DGGITQSPKYLFRKEGQNVTLSCEQNLNHDAMYWYRQDPGQGLRLIYYSQIVNDFQKGDIAEGYSVSREKKESFPLTVTSAQKNPTAFYLCASSIDRSVNTEAFFGQGTRLTVV.

This clonotype was counted many times. The chain employs TRBV6-2 or TRBV6-3 and TRBJ2-1; possibly TRBD2 for D (6 bases). In germline, CDR1 is MNHEY, CDR2 SVGEGT. Deletions cut 4 bases from V and 4 bases from J, with 11 bases between. The CDR3 is 14 amino acids. This CDR3 reads CASSLEGTYNEQFF. The CDR3 DNA follows: TGTGCCAGCAGTTTGGAGGGGACTTACAATGAGCAGTTCTTC.

This clonotype was picked up a small number of times. The rearrangement joins TRBV6-6 to TRBJ2-1; D may be TRBD2 (6 bases). Trimming shortened V by 2 bases and J by 6 bases, and 11 bases separated the two germline ends. Germline lookup yields CDR1 MNHNY and CDR2 SVGAGI (reference sequence). The CDR3 totals 14 residues. CDR3 DNA sequence: TGTGCCAGCAGTTACCCGGGACTTTCCAATGAGCAGTTCTTC. The encoded protein is CASSYPGLSNEQFF.

CDR3 amino acids: CASSEGTGPYKAFF. CDR3 nucleotide sequence: TGTGCCAGCAGTGAAGGGACAGGGCCCTATAAGGCTTTCTTT. The rearrangement uses TRBV6-1 and TRBJ1-1, with 8 bases fitting TRBD1. The CDR3 length is 14 residues. Germline assignment: CDR1 MNHNS and CDR2 SASEGT. Germline trimming cut 1 base from V and 11 bases from J; bases unmatched to any gene: 9.

This clonotype was found a few times. This sequence joins TRBV5-1 and TRBJ2-2, with 7 bases identical to TRBD1. Trimming took 0 bases from V and 0 from J; bases not matched to a gene: 5. This CDR3 is 17 amino acids long. Germline V CDR1 and CDR2: SGHRS, YFSETQ. The CDR3 region is CASSLATGTANTGELFF. As DNA, the CDR3 is TGCGCCAGCAGCTTGGCTACGGGGACAGCGAACACCGGGGAGCTGTTTTTT.

This chain joins TRBV5-6 and TRBJ1-3; no clear D. CDR3 length: 15 residues. V was trimmed by 4 bases and J by 0 bases, leaving 11 bases between them. CDR1 is SGHDT, CDR2 YYEEEE, per germline. The CDR3 spells CASSRDPSSGNTIYF. The CDR3 nucleotides read TGTGCCAGCAGCCGCGACCCCAGCTCTGGAAACACCATATATTTT.

V and J are TRBV4-1 and TRBJ1-1, with D possibly TRBD1 on 6 matching bases. Germline-derived CDR1 and CDR2 are MGHRA and YSYEKL. The CDR3 runs 17 residues. Trimming pared 0 bases from V and 5 bases from J, leaving 19 bases between. The CDR3 DNA reads TGCGCCAGCAGCCAAGATGTAGGGGGGGCGCGGGGGACTGAAGCTTTCTTT. Its translation: CASSQDVGGARGTEAFF.

Ten or more counts support this clonotype. V usage is TRBV5-1 and J usage is TRBJ2-1; unclear D gene. This CDR3 comprises 14 residues. In germline, CDR1 is SGHRS, CDR2 YFSETQ. Trimming removed 4 bases from V and 0 bases from J, with 8 bases in between. CDR3 sequence reads: CASSLMSSYNEQFF. The CDR3 DNA reads as TGCGCCAGCAGCCTCATGAGCTCCTACAATGAGCAGTTCTTC.

This clonotype was counted between two and nine times. V is TRBV3-1 and J is TRBJ2-7; perhaps TRBD1 as D (5 bases). The germline V gene encodes CDR1 LGHDT and CDR2 YNNKEL (reference sequence). CDR3 size: 13 residues. The V and J ends lost 5 bases and 0 bases respectively, with 8 bases between them. The CDR3 spells CASSRGRSYEQYF. CDR3 DNA sequence: TGTGCCAGCAGCAGGGGCCGCTCCTACGAGCAGTACTTC.

This clonotype was observed a handful of times. The chain links TRBV20-1 to TRBJ2-5; 9 nucleotides align to TRBD2. Germline CDR1 reads DFQATT; CDR2 reads SNEGSKA (reference sequence). The CDR3 runs to 13 residues. V lost 5 bases, J lost 4 bases, and 5 bases stayed unmatched. The CDR3 here is CSAGETSGETQYF. CDR3 sequence (DNA): TGCAGTGCTGGGGAGACTAGCGGAGAGACCCAGTACTTC.

The chain carries TRBV5-1 and TRBJ2-1; D is undetermined. The germline gives CDR1 SGHRS, CDR2 YFSETQ. Between the trimmed V and J ends, which lost 0 bases and 8 bases, there was a span of 9 bases. This CDR3 is 13 amino acids long. In DNA form, the CDR3 reads TGCGCCAGCAGCTTGGAATCGCTTTATGAGCAGTTCTTC. It encodes CASSLESLYEQFF.

Note on this clonotype: At one end, the junction sequence differs from germline, possibly due to a read error. The chain couples TRBV7-3 to TRBJ2-6; D may be TRBD1 (6 bases). The CDR3 totals 19 residues. Germline-derived CDR1 and CDR2 are SGHTA and FQGTGA. The CDR3 region has the DNA TGTGCCAGCAGCTTTTTAGGTTGGACAGACAACTCTGGGACCAACGTCCTGACTTTC. This gives the protein CASSFLGWTDNSGTNVLTF.

J is TRBJ2-4 and V is TRBV6-6, with D perhaps TRBD1 (6 bases). Germline V gene data show CDR1 as MNHNY and CDR2 as SVGAGI (reference sequence). V was cut by 5 bases and J by 6 bases, with 20 bases left in between. The CDR3 is 16 amino acids. The CDR3 is CASSRTLEGVRNIQYF. CDR3 DNA: TGTGCCAGCAGTCGGACACTCGAGGGGGTGAGAAACATTCAGTACTTC.

This chain uses TRBV5-1 with TRBJ2-1; D is perhaps TRBD2 (5 bases). Gene TRBJ2-7 matches the end of the DNA better, so the J call may be wrong. Germline V gives CDR1 SGHRS, CDR2 YFSETQ. This CDR3 comprises 14 residues. CDR3 nucleotide sequence: TGCGCCAGCAGCGTGGAGGCCATGTACAATGAGCAGTACTTC. Translated, it gives CASSVEAMYNEQYF.

This clonotype was detected once. The rearrangement joins TRBV12-3 or TRBV12-4 to TRBJ2-5; possible D gene TRBD2, 7 bases. The J call may not be correct, given that the DNA end is closer to TRBJ2-7. The CDR3 runs to 15 residues. The CDR3 sequence: CASTHSGRGLYEQYF. In DNA form, the CDR3 reads TGTGCCAGCACCCATTCTGGGCGGGGGCTCTACGAGCAGTACTTC.